The T cell receptor beta chain described here comes from a study of T-cell reconstitution after alpha-beta-depleted transplantation in children. Unique molecular identifiers were used in preparing the TCRbeta library. A single record per CDR3 protein comes from TCRdb applying MiXCR to the PCR reads. This table has about 97,000 distinct CDR3 sequences, under 9% appearing once. Germline loops: CDR1 PRHDT, CDR2 FYEKMQ (reference sequence). There are 14 residues in the CDR3. V was cut by 4 bases and J by 7 bases, with 17 bases left in between. This clonotype was seen ten or more times. Sequenced here: PBMCs, sampled before TCRalphabeta/CD19-depleted stem cell transplant. The chain is built from TRBV13 and TRBJ2-7; D may be TRBD1 (6 bases). This sequence originates from a boy aged 2 to 10 with acute lymphoblastic leukemia, due to receive a stem cell transplant. The CDR3 is CASSSGQRGLEQYF. The CDR3 DNA reads as TGTGCCAGCAGCTCTGGACAGAGGGGGTTGGAGCAGTACTTC.